These 7 T cell receptor beta chains were sequenced from one sample in a study of cytotoxic CD8 clonotypes in ibrutinib-treated CLL. Generated by immunoSEQ multiplex PCR, the TCRdb table keeps only in-frame clones and is missing some. This sample carries 40,000 or so clones, about 70% of them seen once, and the ten largest clones take around 10%. The sample consisted of PBMCs, taken at disease progression, from a patient treated with ibrutinib. The receptor set was obtained from a human donor with chronic lymphocytic leukemia.

This clone was detected only once. J is TRBJ2-2 and V is TRBV5-1, with a possible D match to TRBD2 (5 bases). V dropped 4 bases and J dropped 3 bases, with 16 bases sitting between them. Germline loops: CDR1 SGHRS, CDR2 YFSETQ. The CDR3 sequence is 16 residues long. The CDR3 sequence: CASSPSGPDDTGELFF. The CDR3 nucleotides are TGCGCCAGCAGCCCCAGCGGCCCCGATGACACCGGGGAGCTGTTTTTT. Using reference TRBV5-1 and TRBJ2-2 for the parts outside the CDR3, the full variable domain is KAGVTQTPRYLIKTRGQQVTLSCSPISGHRSVSWYQQTPGQGLQFLFEYFSETQRNKGNFPGRFSGRQFSNSRSEMNVSTLELGDSALYLCASSPSGPDDTGELFFGEGSRLTVL.

The chain links TRBV19 to TRBJ2-2; D uncertain. V gave up 4 bases and J gave up 0 bases, with 15 bases separating them. CDR1 and CDR2 from the germline V gene are LNHDA and SQIVND (reference sequence). The CDR3 contains 17 residues. DNA of the CDR3: TGTGCCAGTAGTACCTGGACGGACGCCGCGAACACCGGGGAGCTGTTTTTT. Its translation is CASSTWTDAANTGELFF.

This clone appeared a single time. The V gene is TRBV11-2, the J gene TRBJ2-5; 9 nucleotides line up with TRBD2. Unmatched junction bases numbered 5, after V lost 1 base and J lost 2 bases. The CDR3 covers 16 residues. Germline CDR1 SGHAT, CDR2 FQNNGV. CDR3 residues: CASSLVSGSWQETQYF. DNA for the CDR3: TGTGCCAGCAGCTTAGTTAGCGGGAGTTGGCAAGAGACCCAGTACTTC.

The chain has TRBV5-4 and TRBJ2-1; TRBD2 matches 9 bases. The CDR3 spans 15 residues. Germline trimming cut 2 bases from V and 9 bases from J; bases unmatched to any gene: 9. Germline V lookup: CDR1 SGHNT, CDR2 YYREEE (reference sequence). In nucleotides, the CDR3 is TGTGCCAGCAGCTTCCTGACTAGCGGATCTCGTGAGCAGTTCTTC. This encodes CASSFLTSGSREQFF.

Here the CDR3 reads CASSPKSPTYEQYF. In nucleotides, the CDR3 is TGTGCCAGCAGTCCTAAGTCCCCGACCTACGAGCAGTACTTC. The chain uses TRBV6-1 and TRBJ2-7; D remains ambiguous. The germline V gene encodes CDR1 MNHNS and CDR2 SASEGT. Between the trimmed V and J ends, which lost 5 bases and 2 bases, there was a span of 13 bases. This CDR3 has 14 residues.

This rearrangement joins TRBV6-6 to TRBJ2-4; D is possibly TRBD1 or TRBD2 (5 bases each). V was pared by 2 bases and J by 0 bases, with 11 bases between. Per germline, CDR1 MNHNY and CDR2 SVGAGI (reference sequence). This CDR3 is 16 amino acids long. CDR3 loop: CASSYADGGAKNIQYF. Written as DNA, the CDR3 is TGTGCCAGCAGTTACGCCGATGGGGGAGCCAAAAACATTCAGTACTTC.

This chain joins TRBV6-5 and TRBJ2-1; 8 bases agree with TRBD1. There are 16 residues in the CDR3. Germline V CDR1 and CDR2: MNHEY, SVGAGI. The V gene end was trimmed by 0 bases and the J gene end by 8 bases; junction bases not matched to a gene: 9. CDR3 bases: TGTGCCAGCAGTTACTCGACCGTCAGGGGGCGCTATGAGCAGTTCTTC. It yields the protein CASSYSTVRGRYEQFF.